This T cell receptor beta chain was identified during a study of T cells after yellow fever vaccination. 5'RACE template switching added a universal primer site and UMIs to TCR cDNA. TCRdb reanalysed the 5' RACE reads using MiXCR and keeps one entry per CDR3 protein. The sample gives some 420,000 distinct CDR3 sequences, approximately 19% of which show up once; 15% to 20% is in the top ten. Germline CDR1 is SGDLS and CDR2 is YYNGEE. There are 14 residues in the CDR3. The germline V and J ends were trimmed by 3 bases and 4 bases, with 11 bases remaining between them. Study-level findings and limits: The booster response re-showed most primary clones: roughly 97% CD4, approximately 85% CD8.

This clonotype was counted a few times. Its antigen is not known. This rearrangement joins TRBV9 to TRBJ2-1; D is unresolved. The sample consisted of PBMCs, taken before the yellow fever booster vaccination. The source of this sequence is a man aged 18 to 29 who received the YFV17D yellow fever vaccine. CDR3 sequence reads: CASSARGEYNEQFF. Here the CDR3 DNA reads TGTGCCAGCAGCGCCCGCGGAGAGTACAATGAGCAGTTCTTC. The variable domain in full, completed from reference TRBV9 and TRBJ2-1, reads DSGVTQTPKHLITATGQRVTLRCSPRSGDLSVYWYQQSLDQGLQFLIQYYNGEERAKGNILERFSAQQFPDLHSELNLSSLELGDSALYFCASSARGEYNEQFFGPGTRLTVL.